This T cell receptor (beta chain) was captured by sequencing in a study of T cell repertoires in cytomegalovirus infection. Study summary: Public TCR beta signatures were indicative of both CMV infection and a matching HLA type.

TCRdb analysed the reads with MiXCR anew, one entry per CDR3 protein. Among about 310,000 distinct CDR3 sequences listed, about a sixth were seen once. This clonotype has only a few counts. From germline, CDR1 is SNHLY and CDR2 FYNNEI. There are 16 residues in the CDR3. The V end was cut by 9 bases, the J end by 3 bases, with 23 bases between. This TCR came from a human donor in good health (CMV status not recorded). Some clones in this sample may be carry-over from other donors' samples. V usage is TRBV2 and J usage is TRBJ2-5; possibly TRBD1 or TRBD2 for D (5 bases each). Source material: PBMCs. CDR3 in amino acids: CASGNKGRATKETQYF. The CDR3 nucleotides are TGTGCCAGTGGGAATAAGGGGAGAGCAACAAAAGAGACCCAGTACTTC.